The rows below give T cell receptor beta chains drawn from one sample of a study of CD4 T cells in relation to SARS-CoV-2 and coronaviruses. Their recognized antigens are unknown. Produced via immunoSEQ multiplex PCR; TCRdb's table is partial and in-frame only. The sample records around 23,000 clones, about 80% being singletons. Sequencing used CD4+ T cells from PBMCs, cultured in vitro. The receptors were sampled from a human donor in good health. The CDR3 runs from the conserved cysteine through the conserved F or W. The D gene is left open where the match is weak. Clone size is not always given. Where it is, it says once, few, many or a class for expanded clones.

TRBV5-1	TRBJ1-1	-	-	CASREAAMNTEAFF	TGCGCCAGCAGAGAAGCAGCTATGAACACTGAAGCTTTCTTT
TRBV3-1/TRBV3-2	TRBJ2-3	-	-	CASSQGRAEFTDTQYF	TGTGCCAGCAGCCAAGGTCGAGCGGAGTTCACAGATACGCAGTATTTT
TRBV7-9	TRBJ2-7	-	TRBD1	CASSPRDRVEGEQYF	TGTGCCAGCAGCCCACGGGACAGGGTTGAGGGCGAGCAGTACTTC
TRBV4-1	TRBJ1-2	-	TRBD1	CASSQGGREQGPNYGYTF	TGCGCCAGCAGCCAAGGCGGACGAGAACAGGGGCCTAACTATGGCTACACCTTC
TRBV5-8	TRBJ2-7	-	-	CASSLGSAVSYEQYF	TGTGCCAGCAGCTTGGGATCGGCGGTCTCCTACGAGCAGTACTTC
TRBV7-8	TRBJ2-7	once	-	CASSLERVSYEQYF	TGTGCCAGCAGCTTAGAGCGGGTCTCCTACGAGCAGTACTTC
TRBV3-1/TRBV3-2	TRBJ2-1	-	TRBD2	CASSQERLGTSGSYNEQFF	TGTGCCAGCAGCCAGGAACGCCTTGGGACTAGCGGGAGCTACAATGAGCAGTTCTTC
TRBV5-1	TRBJ2-7	-	-	CASSLTGSSYEQYF	TGCGCCAGCAGCTTGACAGGGTCCTCCTACGAGCAGTACTTC
TRBV12-5	TRBJ2-3	-	TRBD2	CASGLETRVPEREGLTDTQYF	TGTGCTAGTGGTTTGGAAACCCGGGTGCCCGAGCGGGAGGGCCTAACAGATACGCAGTATTTT
TRBV1	TRBJ1-4	few	-	CTSSQAAGLMGEKLFF	TGCACCAGCAGCCAAGCGGCCGGACTTATGGGTGAAAAACTGTTTTTT
TRBV10-3	TRBJ1-2	-	TRBD1	CAISDSVRGRGGYTF	TGTGCCATCAGTGATAGCGTAAGGGGGCGCGGTGGCTACACCTTC
TRBV7-2	TRBJ2-2	-	-	CASSLRPTGELFF	TGTGCCAGCAGCTTAAGACCTACCGGGGAGCTGTTTTTT
TRBV6-5	TRBJ2-5	-	TRBD2	CASSLDSGRKTQYF	TGTGCCAGCAGTTTGGACAGCGGGAGAAAGACCCAGTACTTC